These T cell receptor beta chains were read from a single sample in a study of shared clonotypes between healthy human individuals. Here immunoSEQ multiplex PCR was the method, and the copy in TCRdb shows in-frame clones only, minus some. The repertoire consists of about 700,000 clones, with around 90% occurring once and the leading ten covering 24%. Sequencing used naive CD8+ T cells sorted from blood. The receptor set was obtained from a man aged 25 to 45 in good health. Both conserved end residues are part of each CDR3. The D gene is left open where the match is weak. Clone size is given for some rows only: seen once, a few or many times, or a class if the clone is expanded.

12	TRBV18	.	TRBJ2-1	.	CASSVGIHEQFF	TGTGCCAGCTCAGTTGGGATTCATGAGCAGTTCTTC
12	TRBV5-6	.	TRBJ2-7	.	CASSLLPYEQYF	TGTGCCAGCAGCTTGTTACCCTACGAGCAGTACTTC
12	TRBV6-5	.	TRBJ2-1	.	CATGLSYNEQFF	TGTGCCACGGGACTCTCCTACAATGAGCAGTTCTTC
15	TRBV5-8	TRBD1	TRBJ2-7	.	CASKFGQGSSYEQYF	TGTGCCAGCAAATTCGGACAGGGCAGCTCCTACGAGCAGTACTTC
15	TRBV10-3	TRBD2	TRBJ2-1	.	CAISDPSSGNNEQFF	TGTGCCATCAGTGACCCTTCTAGCGGAAACAATGAGCAGTTCTTC
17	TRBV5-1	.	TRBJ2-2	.	CASSLSDPGQFPGELFF	TGCGCCAGCAGCTTGAGTGACCCGGGGCAATTCCCCGGGGAGCTGTTTTTT
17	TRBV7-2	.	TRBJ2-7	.	CASSPLRALGLGGEQYF	TGTGCCAGCAGCCCCCTAAGGGCCCTGGGGTTAGGAGGCGAGCAGTACTTC
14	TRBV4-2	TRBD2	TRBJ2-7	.	CASSHPGLTYEQYF	TGTGCCAGCAGCCACCCGGGACTAACCTACGAGCAGTACTTC
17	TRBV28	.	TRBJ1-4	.	CASSPGLRGVTNEKLFF	TGTGCCAGCAGCCCGGGACTCCGGGGAGTAACTAATGAAAAACTGTTTTTT
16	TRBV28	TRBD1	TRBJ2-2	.	CASSSGTGGDTGELFF	TGTGCCAGCAGTTCCGGGACAGGGGGCGACACCGGGGAGCTGTTTTTT
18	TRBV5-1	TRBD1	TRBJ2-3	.	CASSLPQRDRVRTDTQYF	TGCGCCAGCAGCTTGCCCCAACGAGACAGGGTCCGCACAGATACGCAGTATTTT
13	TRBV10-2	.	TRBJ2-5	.	CASSERQLETQYF	TGCGCCAGCAGTGAGAGACAGCTTGAGACCCAGTACTTC
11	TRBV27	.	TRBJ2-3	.	CASSLGHTQYF	TGTGCCAGCAGTTTGGGACATACGCAGTATTTT
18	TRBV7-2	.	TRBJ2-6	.	CASSLEGVARSGANVLTF	TGTGCCAGCAGCTTAGAGGGCGTGGCACGCTCTGGGGCCAACGTCCTGACTTTC
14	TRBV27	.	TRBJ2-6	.	CASSGSSGANVLTF	TGTGCCAGCAGTGGTAGCTCTGGGGCCAACGTCCTGACTTTC
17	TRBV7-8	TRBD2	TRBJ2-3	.	CASSFGTSGTSTDTQYF	TGTGCCAGCAGCTTCGGGACTAGCGGGACTAGCACAGATACGCAGTATTTT
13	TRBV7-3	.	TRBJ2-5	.	CASSSHGEETQYF	TGTGCCAGCAGCTCCCATGGGGAAGAGACCCAGTACTTC
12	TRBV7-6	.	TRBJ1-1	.	CASSGQRGEAFF	TGTGCCAGCAGCGGACAGAGAGGTGAAGCTTTCTTT
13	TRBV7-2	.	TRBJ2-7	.	CASSVRPPYEQYF	TGTGCCAGCAGCGTGAGACCTCCCTACGAGCAGTACTTC
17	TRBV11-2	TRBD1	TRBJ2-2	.	CASSLDRDRGHTGELFF	TGTGCCAGCAGCTTAGATAGGGACAGGGGCCACACCGGGGAGCTGTTTTTT
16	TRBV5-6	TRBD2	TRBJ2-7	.	CASSLILLAGAYEQYF	TGTGCCAGCAGCTTAATTTTGCTAGCGGGAGCCTACGAGCAGTACTTC
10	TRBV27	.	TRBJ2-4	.	CASTSEIQYF	TGTGCCAGCACTTCGGAAATTCAGTACTTC
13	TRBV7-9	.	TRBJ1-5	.	CASSLEPHQPQHF	TGTGCCAGCAGCTTAGAACCTCATCAGCCCCAGCATTTT
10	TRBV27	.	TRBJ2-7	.	CASSLPEQYF	TGTGCCAGCAGTTTGCCAGAGCAGTACTTC
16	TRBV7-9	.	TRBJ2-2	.	CASSPSGFIDPGELFF	TGTGCCAGCAGCCCATCCGGGTTTATCGATCCCGGGGAGCTGTTTTTT
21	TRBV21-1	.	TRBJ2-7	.	CASSITDRNTGIEQLSYEQYF	TGTGCCAGCAGCATCACGGACAGAAATACCGGAATAGAACAACTCTCCTACGAGCAGTACTTC
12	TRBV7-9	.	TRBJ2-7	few	CASSRGVSEQYF	TGTGCCAGCAGCCGCGGGGTCTCCGAGCAGTACTTC